This passage covers 3 T cell receptor beta chains from one sample sequenced in a study of beta chain features in type 1 diabetes. All of the isolated RNA was reverse transcribed, so expressed TCRB transcripts were sequenced. Clones were sequenced by immunoSEQ multiplex PCR, and TCRdb holds only the in-frame ones, with some missing. The table lists approximately 150,000 clones, roughly 65% of them singletons, with about 0.081% in the top ten. Whole-study results and caveats: Patients with Type 1 diabetes showed moderately but significantly shorter TCRB CDR3s in all four CD4+ subsets.

These receptors lack a known antigen. The sequencing sample was made of naive CD4+ T cells from blood. Source of these receptors: a man aged 25-45 years with type 1 diabetes.

This clone was counted only a few times. The chain couples TRBV5-1 to TRBJ2-1; 7 nucleotides agree with TRBD2. Germline lookup yields CDR1 SGHRS and CDR2 YFSETQ. The CDR3 extends over 12 amino acids. V lost 4 bases to trimming and J lost 9 bases; unmatched junction nucleotides: 4. CDR3 DNA: TGCGCCAGCAGCCCGCGGGGGACTGAGCAGTTCTTC. As protein: CASSPRGTEQFF.

The chain is built from TRBV4-3 and TRBJ2-4; TRBD2 matches at 9 bases. The CDR3 is 21 amino acids. Trimming cost V 1 base and J 0 bases; bases outside gene matches: 16. Germline loops: CDR1 LGHNA, CDR2 YSLEER. In nucleotides, the CDR3 is TGCGCCAGCAGCCAAGCTCTTAGCGGGGGCCTTACCGAACTAGCCAAAAACATTCAGTACTTC. It specifies CASSQALSGGLTELAKNIQYF.

The rearrangement joins TRBV7-2 to TRBJ2-3, with a tentative D call TRBD2 (5 bases). Germline CDR1 SGHTA, CDR2 FQGNSA. The V gene lost 8 bases and the J gene lost 6 bases, with 15 bases spanning the gap. The CDR3 contains 13 residues. CDR3 sequence: CASRLSVGDTQYF. In nucleotides, the CDR3 is TGTGCCAGCCGACTATCGGTTGGGGATACGCAGTATTTT. Drawing the rest from reference TRBV7-2 and TRBJ2-3, the complete variable domain is GAGVSQSPSNKVTEKGKDVELRCDPISGHTALYWYRQSLGQGLEFLIYFQGNSAPDKSGLPSDRFSAERTGGSVSTLTIQRTQQEDSAVYLCASRLSVGDTQYFGPGTRLTVL.